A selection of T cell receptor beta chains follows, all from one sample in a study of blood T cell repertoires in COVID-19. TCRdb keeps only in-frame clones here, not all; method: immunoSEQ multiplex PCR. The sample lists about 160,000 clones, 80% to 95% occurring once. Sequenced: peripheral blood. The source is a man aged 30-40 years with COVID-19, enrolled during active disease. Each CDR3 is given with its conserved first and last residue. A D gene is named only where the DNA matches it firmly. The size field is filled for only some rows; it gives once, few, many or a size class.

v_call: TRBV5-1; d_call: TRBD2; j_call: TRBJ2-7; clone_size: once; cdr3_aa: CASREWPTSGSYEQYF; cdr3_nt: TGCGCCAGCAGAGAATGGCCAACTAGCGGCTCCTACGAGCAGTACTTC
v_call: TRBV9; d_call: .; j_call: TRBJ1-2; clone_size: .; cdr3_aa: CASSVLGGGYTF; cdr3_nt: TGTGCCAGCAGCGTACTTGGAGGGGGCTACACCTTC
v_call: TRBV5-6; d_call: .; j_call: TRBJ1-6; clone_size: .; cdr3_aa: CASSLGPWAPYNSPLHF; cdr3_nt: TGTGCCAGCAGCTTGGGGCCTTGGGCCCCCTATAATTCACCCCTCCACTTT
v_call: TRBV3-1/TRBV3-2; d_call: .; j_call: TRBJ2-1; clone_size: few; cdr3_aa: CASSPTRTVDRIGEQFF; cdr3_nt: TGTGCCAGCAGCCCTACCAGGACTGTGGATCGGATAGGTGAGCAGTTCTTC
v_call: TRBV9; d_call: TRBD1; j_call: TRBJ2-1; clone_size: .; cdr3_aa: CASSGNRGPSYNEQFF; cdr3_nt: TGTGCCAGCAGCGGAAACAGGGGGCCATCCTACAATGAGCAGTTCTTC
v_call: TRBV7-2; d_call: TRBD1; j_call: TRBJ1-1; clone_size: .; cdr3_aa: CASSLGGTGGNTEAFF; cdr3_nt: TGTGCCAGCAGCTTAGGTGGGACAGGGGGAAACACTGAAGCTTTCTTT
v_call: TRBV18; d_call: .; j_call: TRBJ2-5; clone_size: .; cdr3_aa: CASSPKLQALETQYF; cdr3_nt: TGTGCCAGCTCACCTAAATTACAGGCGCTAGAGACCCAGTACTTC
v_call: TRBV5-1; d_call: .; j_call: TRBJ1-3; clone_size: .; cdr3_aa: CASSLQGHPGNTIYF; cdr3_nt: TGCGCCAGCAGCTTACAGGGCCATCCTGGAAACACCATATATTTT
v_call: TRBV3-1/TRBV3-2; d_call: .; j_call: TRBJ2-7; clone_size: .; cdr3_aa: CASSQDRGKTGEQYF; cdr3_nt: TGTGCCAGCAGCCAAGATCGGGGGAAGACGGGCGAGCAGTACTTC
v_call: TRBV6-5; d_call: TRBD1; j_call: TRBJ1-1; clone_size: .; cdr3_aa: CASSSDRIHGEAFF; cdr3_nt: TGTGCCAGCAGTTCGGACAGGATTCATGGTGAAGCTTTCTTT
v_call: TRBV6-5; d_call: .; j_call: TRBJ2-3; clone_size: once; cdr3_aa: CASSYSTAQGPDTQYF; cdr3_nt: TGTGCCAGCAGTTACTCGACGGCGCAGGGCCCAGATACGCAGTATTTT
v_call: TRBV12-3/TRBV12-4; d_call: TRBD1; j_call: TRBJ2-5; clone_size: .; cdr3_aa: CASSRDSQETQYF; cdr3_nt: TGTGCCAGCAGCCGGGACAGCCAAGAGACCCAGTACTTC
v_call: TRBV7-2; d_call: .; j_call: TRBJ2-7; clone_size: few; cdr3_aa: CASSFPLGAVRAGEQYF; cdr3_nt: TGTGCCAGCAGCTTCCCTTTGGGAGCGGTGCGGGCGGGCGAGCAGTACTTC
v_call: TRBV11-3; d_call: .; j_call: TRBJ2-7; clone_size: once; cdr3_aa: CASSLGPGHEQYF; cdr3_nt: TGTGCCAGCAGCTTAGGTCCAGGTCACGAGCAGTACTTC
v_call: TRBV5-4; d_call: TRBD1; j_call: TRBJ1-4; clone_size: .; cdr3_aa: CASSQITGGTEKLFF; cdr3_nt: TGTGCCAGCAGTCAAATCACAGGGGGCACAGAAAAACTGTTTTTT
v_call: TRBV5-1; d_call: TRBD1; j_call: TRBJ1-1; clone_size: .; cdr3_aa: CASSHLPTGVRTTEAFF; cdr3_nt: TGCGCCAGCAGCCACCTCCCGACAGGGGTGAGGACCACTGAAGCTTTCTTT
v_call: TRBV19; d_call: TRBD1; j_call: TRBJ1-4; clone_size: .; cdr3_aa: CASSSSRQGTNEKLFF; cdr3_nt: TGTGCCAGTAGTTCATCGCGACAGGGAACTAATGAAAAACTGTTTTTT
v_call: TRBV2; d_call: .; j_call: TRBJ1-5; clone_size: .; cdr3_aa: CASSESPWDINQPQHF; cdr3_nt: TGTGCCAGCAGTGAAAGTCCCTGGGACATCAATCAGCCCCAGCATTTT
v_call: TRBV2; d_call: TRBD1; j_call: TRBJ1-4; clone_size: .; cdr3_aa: CASSEPGQSDEKLFF; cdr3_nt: TGTGCCAGCAGTGAACCGGGACAGTCGGATGAAAAACTGTTTTTT
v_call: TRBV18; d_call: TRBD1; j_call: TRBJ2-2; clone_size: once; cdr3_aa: CASSPLGTGANTGELFF; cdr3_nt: TGTGCCAGCTCTCCACTAGGGACAGGCGCGAACACCGGGGAGCTGTTTTTT
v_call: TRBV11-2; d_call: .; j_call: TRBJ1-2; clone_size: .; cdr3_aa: CASSLTGYGYTF; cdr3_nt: TGTGCCAGCAGCTTAACTGGTTATGGCTACACCTTC
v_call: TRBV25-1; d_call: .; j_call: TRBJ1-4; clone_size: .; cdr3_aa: CASRSSGYLAEKLFF; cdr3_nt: TGTGCCAGCAGATCCTCAGGGTACCTGGCCGAAAAACTGTTTTTT
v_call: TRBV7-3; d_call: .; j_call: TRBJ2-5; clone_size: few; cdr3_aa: CASSLGGGPPEYF; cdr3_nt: TGTGCCAGCAGCTTAGGGGGAGGCCCCCCCGAGTACTTC
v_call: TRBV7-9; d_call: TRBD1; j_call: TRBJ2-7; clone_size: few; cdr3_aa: CASSFLRTGGIHEQYF; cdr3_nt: TGTGCCAGCAGCTTTCTGAGGACAGGGGGCATCCACGAGCAGTACTTC
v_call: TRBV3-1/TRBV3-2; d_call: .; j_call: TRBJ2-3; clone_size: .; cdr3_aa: CASSQDWRGYTQYF; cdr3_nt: TGTGCCAGCAGCCAAGATTGGAGGGGCTATACGCAGTATTTT
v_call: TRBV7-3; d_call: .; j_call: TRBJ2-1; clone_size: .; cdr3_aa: CASSFRGANEQFF; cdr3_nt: TGTGCCAGCAGCTTCCGGGGGGCCAATGAGCAGTTCTTC
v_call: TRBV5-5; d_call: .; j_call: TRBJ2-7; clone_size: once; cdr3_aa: CASSFSGVPSYEQYF; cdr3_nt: TGTGCCAGCAGCTTCTCAGGGGTACCTTCCTACGAGCAGTACTTC
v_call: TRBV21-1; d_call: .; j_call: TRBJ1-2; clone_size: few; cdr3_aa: CASNTTGGHGYTF; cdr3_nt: TGTGCCAGCAACACCACAGGGGGCCATGGCTACACCTTC
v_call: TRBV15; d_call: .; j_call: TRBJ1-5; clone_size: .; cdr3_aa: CATSLSNQPQHF; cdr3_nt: TGTGCCACCAGTCTAAGCAATCAGCCCCAGCATTTT
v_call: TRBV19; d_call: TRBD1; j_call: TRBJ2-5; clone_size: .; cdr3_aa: CASSRDRDETQYF; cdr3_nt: TGTGCCAGTAGTCGGGACAGGGACGAGACCCAGTACTTC
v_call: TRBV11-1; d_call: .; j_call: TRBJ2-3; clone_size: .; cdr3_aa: CASSLEAGPDTQYF; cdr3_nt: TGTGCCAGCAGCTTAGAGGCAGGGCCAGATACGCAGTATTTT
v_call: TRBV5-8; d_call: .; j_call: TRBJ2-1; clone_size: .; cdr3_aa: CASSLDDWGVPDNEQFF; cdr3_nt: TGTGCCAGCAGCTTGGACGACTGGGGGGTACCTGACAATGAGCAGTTCTTC
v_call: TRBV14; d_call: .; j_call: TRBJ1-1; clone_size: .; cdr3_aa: CASSQGQMWSGAEAFF; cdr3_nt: TGTGCCAGCAGCCAAGGGCAGATGTGGAGCGGGGCTGAAGCTTTCTTT
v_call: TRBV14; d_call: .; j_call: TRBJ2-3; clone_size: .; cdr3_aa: CASSQGSSDTQYF; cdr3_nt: TGTGCCAGCAGCCAGGGGAGTTCAGATACGCAGTATTTT
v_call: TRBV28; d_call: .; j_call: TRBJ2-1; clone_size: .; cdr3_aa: CASSKTLGGGNYNEQFF; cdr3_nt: TGTGCCAGCAGCAAAACCCTGGGTGGCGGGAACTACAATGAGCAGTTCTTC
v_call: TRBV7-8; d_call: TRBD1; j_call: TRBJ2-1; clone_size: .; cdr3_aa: CASSLTGASYNEQFF; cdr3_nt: TGTGCCAGCAGCCTGACAGGGGCGTCGTACAATGAGCAGTTCTTC
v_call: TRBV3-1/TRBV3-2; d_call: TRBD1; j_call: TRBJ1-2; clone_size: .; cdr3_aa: CASSQVVDRAYGYTF; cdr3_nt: TGTGCCAGCAGCCAAGTCGTGGACAGGGCCTATGGCTACACCTTC
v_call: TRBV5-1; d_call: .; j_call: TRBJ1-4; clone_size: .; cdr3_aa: CASSFQGGSTNEKLFF; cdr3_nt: TGCGCCAGCAGCTTCCAGGGAGGGAGTACTAATGAAAAACTGTTTTTT